This TCR beta chain is drawn from a study of T cell changes during pregnancy in multiple sclerosis (dated by TCRdb to the late 2010s). Study-wide context: Changes in the T cell repertoire over the course of pregnancy were examined in this study in women with multiple sclerosis.

Between the V and J ends, shortened by 0 bases and 4 bases respectively, the junction contains 7 bases. The cysteine opens and the phenylalanine closes a CDR3 of 14 amino acids. The read is trimmed to its CDR3 DNA, 42 bases read in frame from base 1. The germline V gene (reference sequence) gives CDR1 as SGHKS and CDR2 as YYEKEE. As concerns this clone: Its antigen is still unknown. The sample holds no much larger clone one base away, and base qualities are not on file.

The library was made by the immunoSEQ multiplex PCR assay. In TCRdb, the immuneACCESS table is reduced to in-frame sequences with V and J assigned. These tables do not hold every clone; where another copy was compared, an unresolved V gene accounts for under half, and the others remain unexplained. This sample has fewer than 90,000 clones in its table, and 85% to 95% of those were observed once. Approximately 0.93% of the sample is in the top ten clones. This material consisted of peripheral blood, taken in the first trimester of pregnancy. The V gene is TRBV5-5 and the J gene is TRBJ2-2, with no confident D gene call. The receptor was isolated from a female donor with multiple sclerosis, enrolled in a pregnancy study. The CDR3 here reads CASSLVYGTGELFF. The DNA sequence is as follows: TGTGCCAGCAGCTTGGTATACGGCACCGGGGAGCTGTTTTTT.